This T cell receptor beta chain was recovered during a study of follicular helper T cells after annual influenza vaccination. Subjects lived in the community and lacked influenza vaccine within the prior 6 months. The data were produced by immunoSEQ multiplex PCR, yet TCRdb's version contains in-frame clones alone and is incomplete. The sample includes approximately 10,000 clones, about 84% of them seen just once. The V end was cut by 2 bases, the J end by 3 bases, with 11 bases between. CDR3 length: 16 residues. Germline V gene data show CDR1 as KGHSH and CDR2 as LQKENI. A remark on this clone: The antigen is unknown.

Study results and caveats: ICOS-CD38- cTfh most often held earlier Day 7 ICOS+CD38+ clones.

The sequenced sample was CXCR5- memory CD4+ T cells sorted from blood, obtained 6 weeks after influenza vaccination. The rearrangement joins TRBV18 to TRBJ1-6, with D perhaps matching TRBD1 (6 bases). This receptor was taken from an adult who received the influenza vaccine. Here the CDR3 DNA reads TGTGCCAGCTCACCATCTCAGGGGAGCTATAATTCACCCCTCCACTTT. Translated, it gives CASSPSQGSYNSPLHF.